One T cell receptor beta chain is described in this entry. Its target is not known. Here immunoSEQ multiplex PCR was the method, and the copy in TCRdb shows in-frame clones only, minus some. Here the sample spans about 240,000 clones, 85% to 90% being singletons. The germline CDR1 and CDR2 sequences are MNHNS and SASEGT. J was trimmed by 6 bases and V by 3 bases; bases with no gene match: 9. The CDR3 is 16 amino acids. This sample is part of a study of cytomegalovirus exposure and HLA in healthy donors. Study in general: A later analysis reported the same platform for the 90 to 150 validation repertoires and the roughly 700 first-cohort repertoires. Regarding the study as a whole: According to reports, the classifier identified cytomegalovirus status with high specificity and sensitivity. Most TCR sequences were uncommon, yet certain public TCRs appeared in many donors.

This TCR derives from a man between 18 and 35 years old in good health and CMV-seronegative. The chain combines TRBV6-1 with TRBJ2-1; TRBD2 aligns across 9 bases. Sequencing input: PBMCs. This CDR3 is CASSEIGGGGSNEQFF. Written as DNA, the CDR3 is TGTGCCAGCAGTGAGATTGGCGGGGGGGGATCCAATGAGCAGTTCTTC.